Following are 30 T cell receptor beta chains from one sample sequenced in a study of lymphopenia after photon versus proton radiotherapy. Clones were sequenced by immunoSEQ multiplex PCR, and TCRdb holds only the in-frame ones, with some missing. Among tens of thousands of clones listed, 86% were seen once. Specimen: peripheral blood, collected from a patient treated with proton-based radiotherapy. All receptors derive from a woman in her 70s with pancreatic cancer. Some clones in this sample may be carry-over from other donors' samples.

This clone occurred a few times. The junction and the germline gene differ at one end; a read error may be behind it. This rearrangement joins TRBV27 to TRBJ2-7, with D perhaps matching TRBD2 (5 bases). CDR1 MNHEY and CDR2 SMNVEV come from the germline V gene (reference sequence). This CDR3 region has 14 residues. CDR3 amino acids: CASSTGVFSGSIRF. The DNA for the CDR3 is TGTGCCAGCAGTACCGGGGTCTTTAGTGGCTCTATACGCTTC.

The V and J genes are TRBV6-1 and TRBJ2-7; D perhaps matches TRBD2 (6 bases). Germline assignment: CDR1 MNHNS and CDR2 SASEGT. The V end was cut by 8 bases, the J end by 0 bases, with 17 bases between. The CDR3 loop spans 15 amino acids. For the CDR3, the DNA is TGTGCCAGCGCCAAAACTAGCATGAGCTCCTACGAGCAGTACTTC. This gives the protein CASAKTSMSSYEQYF.

There are a few counts of this clone. The chain carries TRBV10-1 and TRBJ1-1, with D uncertain. The CDR3 runs to 15 residues. Germline CDR1 WNHNN, CDR2 SYGVQD (reference sequence). Trimming removed 0 bases at V and 0 bases at J, with 8 bases between. Written as DNA, the CDR3 is TGCGCCAGCAGTGAGTCTCCCGTGATGAACACTGAAGCTTTCTTT. This encodes CASSESPVMNTEAFF.

V usage is TRBV27 and J usage is TRBJ2-3; D is undetermined. Germline V gene lookup returns CDR1 MNHEY and CDR2 SMNVEV (reference sequence). V was cut by 6 bases and J by 1 base, with 5 bases left in between. There are 12 residues in the CDR3. For the CDR3, the DNA is TGTGCCAGCAGACAGCGCACAGATACGCAGTATTTT. This encodes CASRQRTDTQYF.

The chain carries TRBV9 and TRBJ1-1; D gene uncertain. Looked up from germline, CDR1 is SGDLS and CDR2 is YYNGEE. With 0 bases removed from V and 1 base from J, the gap between germline ends came to 4 bases. The CDR3 has 13 residues. DNA for the CDR3: TGTGCCAGCAGCGTAGTACGGAACACTGAAGCTTTCTTT. Translating gives CASSVVRNTEAFF.

CDR3 nucleotides: TGTGCCAGCAGCTCCACTAGCGGAATCTACGAGCAGTACTTC. This encodes CASSSTSGIYEQYF. V is TRBV7-2 and J is TRBJ2-7; TRBD2 matches at 8 bases. This CDR3 is 14 amino acids long. Germline trimming cut 4 bases from V and 3 bases from J; bases unmatched to any gene: 5. CDR1 is SGHTA, CDR2 FQGNSA, per germline. Using reference TRBV7-2 and TRBJ2-7 for the parts outside the CDR3, the full variable domain is GAGVSQSPSNKVTEKGKDVELRCDPISGHTALYWYRQSLGQGLEFLIYFQGNSAPDKSGLPSDRFSAERTGGSVSTLTIQRTQQEDSAVYLCASSSTSGIYEQYFGPGTRLTVT.

The chain has TRBV14 and TRBJ1-1; 8 nucleotides agree with TRBD1. This CDR3 region has 15 residues. Germline CDR1 is SGHDN and CDR2 is FVKESK. V lost 7 bases and J lost 3; bases outside the gene matches: 10. This CDR3 reads CASTRGQGAHTEAFF. In DNA, the CDR3 is TGTGCCAGCACACGAGGGCAGGGGGCTCACACTGAAGCTTTCTTT.

By frequency in the sample, this clone is medium-sized. The chain joins TRBV7-9 to TRBJ1-4; D is uncertain. The CDR3 is 15 amino acids. Germline values: CDR1 SEHNR, CDR2 FQNEAQ (reference sequence). The V end was cut by 3 bases, the J end by 0 bases, with 8 bases between. The CDR3 region is CASSFPQTTNEKLFF. DNA for the CDR3: TGTGCCAGCAGCTTCCCCCAGACAACTAATGAAAAACTGTTTTTT.

CDR3 in amino acids: CSVQTGTGGSDEQFF. The DNA of the CDR3 is TGCAGCGTTCAAACCGGGACAGGTGGTAGTGACGAGCAGTTCTTC. This chain joins TRBV29-1 and TRBJ2-1, with 8 nucleotides matching TRBD1. The V segment lost 5 bases and the J segment 10 bases; nucleotides outside the gene matches: 16. The CDR3 contains 15 residues. Germline CDR1 SQVTM, CDR2 ANQGSEA.

The V call is TRBV27, the J call TRBJ2-3, with TRBD1 matching 8 bases. The germline V gene has CDR1 MNHEY and CDR2 SMNVEV (reference sequence). The V gene end was trimmed by 5 bases and the J gene end by 4 bases; junction bases not matched to a gene: 5. The CDR3 length is 14 residues. The DNA of the CDR3 is TGTGCCAGCAGTAAACCACAGGGGGCAGATACGCAGTATTTT. Amino acids: CASSKPQGADTQYF.

The chain recombines TRBV29-1 with TRBJ2-7, with 8 bases lining up with TRBD2. Germline assignment: CDR1 SQVTM and CDR2 ANQGSEA. V trimming: 5 bases; J trimming: 1 base; junction bases outside the gene matches: 4. The CDR3 sequence is 13 residues long. CDR3 in amino acids: CSVLAGSSYEQYF. The CDR3 DNA is TGCAGCGTTTTAGCGGGATCTTCCTACGAGCAGTACTTC.

In DNA form, the CDR3 reads TGTGCCAGTAGTGAAAGGACTAGCGATCGCAATGAGCAGTTCTTC. Translating it yields CASSERTSDRNEQFF. The gene calls are TRBV19 and TRBJ2-1; TRBD2 matches 9 bases. After removal of 5 bases from V and 6 bases from J, the junction contained 8 bases not matched to a gene. CDR1 and CDR2 (germline): LNHDA, SQIVND (reference sequence). CDR3 length: 15 residues.

The V call is TRBV5-6, the J call TRBJ2-2, with D possibly matching TRBD1 (6 bases). Germline V gene data show CDR1 as SGHDT and CDR2 as YYEEEE. CDR3 length: 16 residues. With 1 base removed from V and 1 base from J, the gap between germline ends came to 11 bases. The CDR3 DNA reads as TGTGCCAGCAGCTTGCAGGGGACCGAGAACACCGGGGAGCTGTTTTTT. Amino acids: CASSLQGTENTGELFF.

V gene TRBV7-2 combines with J gene TRBJ2-7; D ambiguous. V lost 0 bases to trimming and J lost 3 bases, with 9 bases between them. CDR1 is SGHTA, CDR2 FQGNSA, per germline. The CDR3 contains 14 residues. In DNA form, the CDR3 reads TGTGCCAGCAGCTTAGCGCCTTCTAACTACGAGCAGTACTTC. Its protein is CASSLAPSNYEQYF. The full variable domain, completed using reference TRBV7-2 and TRBJ2-7, is GAGVSQSPSNKVTEKGKDVELRCDPISGHTALYWYRQSLGQGLEFLIYFQGNSAPDKSGLPSDRFSAERTGGSVSTLTIQRTQQEDSAVYLCASSLAPSNYEQYFGPGTRLTVT.

This clone was seen only once. The chain is built from TRBV30 and TRBJ2-5, with 7 bases that match TRBD2. The germline CDR1 and CDR2 sequences are GTSNPN and SVGIG (reference sequence). V was pared by 5 bases and J by 1 base, with 4 bases of the junction left unmatched. The CDR3 has 13 residues. CDR3 region: CAWAGRGQETQYF. The CDR3 DNA is TGTGCCTGGGCGGGGAGGGGCCAAGAGACCCAGTACTTC.

This rearrangement joins TRBV30 to TRBJ2-3; TRBD2 aligns across 12 bases. CDR3 length: 15 amino acids. Trimming took 8 bases from V and 5 from J; bases not matched to a gene: 11. Germline assignment: CDR1 GTSNPN and CDR2 SVGIG (reference sequence). The CDR3 spells CAALTSGSIVDTQYF. CDR3 sequence (DNA): TGTGCCGCTCTGACTAGCGGGAGTATTGTAGATACGCAGTATTTT.

This sequence joins TRBV6-4 and TRBJ2-7, with D unresolved. This CDR3 comprises 11 residues. CDR1 MRHNA and CDR2 SNTAGT come from the germline V gene. V lost 9 bases to trimming and J lost 7 bases, with 13 bases between them. CDR3 nucleotides: TGTGCCAGGAGGACGATGCGGGAGCAGTACTTC. Translation: CARRTMREQYF.

Points on this clone: At one end, the junction sequence differs from germline, possibly due to a read error. The chain couples TRBV28 to TRBJ2-7; 10 bases line up with TRBD1. CDR1 and CDR2 (germline): MDHEN, SYDVKM. CDR3 length: 15 amino acids. CDR3 DNA sequence: TGTGCCAGCAATTTATCGACAGGGGGCCGCCACGAGCAGTACTTC. As protein: CASNLSTGGRHEQYF.

The CDR3 sequence: CASTFTGDRVVRNQPQHF. As DNA, the CDR3 is TGTGCCAGCACCTTTACGGGGGACAGGGTCGTTCGCAATCAGCCCCAGCATTTT. The rearrangement joins TRBV21-1 to TRBJ1-5; TRBD1, the D gene given by the table, was not confirmed from the DNA. TRBV21-1 is a pseudogene segment. The CDR3 totals 18 residues.

The V call is TRBV5-4, the J call TRBJ2-1; 7 bases match TRBD1. This CDR3 contains 15 residues. Per the germline V gene, CDR1 is SGHNT and CDR2 is YYREEE (reference sequence). The junction had 8 bases not matched to a gene; V was cut back by 5 bases and J by 3 bases. This chain's CDR3 is CASSFDRVGYNEQFF. The DNA of the CDR3 is TGTGCCAGCAGTTTTGACAGGGTAGGCTACAATGAGCAGTTCTTC.

The genes are TRBV7-9 and TRBJ1-3, with D maybe TRBD1 (5 bases). Germline values: CDR1 SEHNR, CDR2 FQNEAQ (reference sequence). Trimming took off 4 bases at V and 0 bases at J, with 10 bases between the two ends. There are 15 residues in the CDR3. The CDR3 region is CASSYGTDSGNTIYF. The CDR3 coding sequence is TGTGCCAGCAGCTATGGGACGGACTCTGGAAACACCATATATTTT. Drawing the rest from reference TRBV7-9 and TRBJ1-3, the complete variable domain is DTGVSQNPRHKITKRGQNVTFRCDPISEHNRLYWYRQTLGQGPEFLTYFQNEAQLEKSRLLSDRFSAERPKGSFSTLEIQRTEQGDSAMYLCASSYGTDSGNTIYFGEGSWLTVV.

This clone was observed once. V is TRBV2 and J is TRBJ2-1; TRBD2 matches 9 bases. The CDR3 contains 15 residues. V was clipped by 1 base and J by 4 bases; unmatched bases: 2. The germline CDR1 and CDR2 sequences are SNHLY and FYNNEI. The CDR3 nucleotides are TGTGCCAGCAGTGAAGGTAGCGGGGGTTACAATGAGCAGTTCTTC. It codes for CASSEGSGGYNEQFF. Using reference TRBV2 and TRBJ2-1 for the parts outside the CDR3, the full variable domain is EPEVTQTPSHQVTQMGQEVILRCVPISNHLYFYWYRQILGQKVEFLVSFYNNEISEKSEIFDDQFSVERPDGSNFTLKIRSTKLEDSAMYFCASSEGSGGYNEQFFGPGTRLTVL.

The V call is TRBV4-1, the J call TRBJ2-1; D possibly corresponds to TRBD2 (6 bases). Germline CDR1 MGHRA, CDR2 YSYEKL. V dropped 0 bases and J dropped 4 bases, with 10 bases sitting between them. The CDR3 totals 15 residues. CDR3 sequence (DNA): TGCGCCAGCAGCCAAGATCATCGGGGGTACAATGAGCAGTTCTTC. Translating gives CASSQDHRGYNEQFF.

The count of this clone is one. This rearrangement joins TRBV5-4 to TRBJ2-1, with 8 bases matching TRBD1. The ends lost 6 bases at V and 9 bases at J; junction bases unmatched: 11. This CDR3 contains 14 residues. In germline, CDR1 is SGHNT, CDR2 YYREEE (reference sequence). The CDR3 nucleotides are TGTGCCAGCACCCGCACAGGGGGGCCCTTTGAGCAGTTCTTC. Residues: CASTRTGGPFEQFF. The full variable domain, rest sourced from reference TRBV5-4 and TRBJ2-1, is ETGVTQSPTHLIKTRGQQVTLRCSSQSGHNTVSWYQQALGQGPQFIFQYYREEENGRGNFPPRFSGLQFPNYSSELNVNALELDDSALYLCASTRTGGPFEQFFGPGTRLTVL.

The chain couples TRBV20-1 to TRBJ2-3; D may be TRBD1 or TRBD2 (5 bases each). The CDR3 consists of 11 residues. Germline CDR1 is DFQATT and CDR2 is SNEGSKA (reference sequence). CDR3 DNA sequence: TGCATGGGGGAGTTGGCAGATACGCAGTATTTT. Residues: CMGELADTQYF.

The chain joins TRBV7-9 to TRBJ2-5; 7 nucleotides match TRBD1. Per the germline V gene, CDR1 is SEHNR and CDR2 is FQNEAQ (reference sequence). Unmatched junction bases numbered 3, after V lost 3 bases and J lost 2 bases. The CDR3 is 14 residues long. The CDR3 is CASSFETGQETQYF. The DNA for the CDR3 is TGTGCCAGCAGCTTTGAGACAGGGCAAGAGACCCAGTACTTC.

The V and J genes are TRBV5-8 and TRBJ1-1, with D possibly TRBD1 on 6 matching bases. The CDR3 is made up of 14 amino acids. Trimming stripped 1 base from V and 3 bases from J, with 10 bases between. From germline, CDR1 is SGHTS and CDR2 YDEGEE. CDR3 sequence (DNA): TGTGCCAGCAGCTTGTGGGGGGCTTACACTGAAGCTTTCTTT. Translating it yields CASSLWGAYTEAFF.

The rearrangement uses TRBV7-9 and TRBJ2-2; 9 positions match TRBD1. CDR1 is SEHNR, CDR2 FQNEAQ, per germline (reference sequence). The CDR3 length is 15 residues. V lost 5 bases, J lost 4 bases, and 5 bases stayed unmatched. The CDR3 sequence: CASSPGQGLTGELFF. CDR3 DNA: TGTGCCAGCAGCCCAGGACAGGGGCTCACCGGGGAGCTGTTTTTT.

The V call is TRBV28, the J call TRBJ1-2, with a weak D call TRBD1 (5 bases). The germline V and J ends were trimmed by 6 bases and 3 bases, with 17 bases remaining between them. The length of the CDR3 is 15 residues. The germline gives CDR1 MDHEN, CDR2 SYDVKM. DNA for the CDR3: TGTGCCAGCAGCCGTGGCGGGGGGGAGTACTATGGCTACACCTTC. Translating it yields CASSRGGGEYYGYTF.

Turning to this clone: Since the CDR3 does not end with the conserved phenylalanine or tryptophan, this likely comes from a read error. It is unclear where the CDR3 begins or ends on the DNA, so no DNA is shown, and the CDR3 is as TCRdb lists it. The rearrangement uses TRBV23-1 and TRBJ1-4. TRBV23-1 is assigned to the ORF class and has an uncertain function. From its first to its last residue, the CDR3 has 8 amino acids. Here the CDR3 reads CASSHASI.